This T cell receptor beta chain stems from a study of blood T cell repertoires in COVID-19. Study information: COVID-19 samples from acute and convalescent phases originated in the United States, Italy and Spain. Sources were T cells, B-cell-depleted T cells, or PBMCs; the material itself was cDNA or gDNA.

The data were produced by immunoSEQ multiplex PCR, yet TCRdb's version contains in-frame clones alone and is incomplete. The table lists 100,000 to 150,000 clones, roughly 91% of them singletons, with more than 3.5% in the top ten. In germline, CDR1 is GTSNPN, CDR2 SVGIG (reference sequence). The CDR3 contains 15 residues. The ends lost 5 bases at V and 1 base at J; junction bases unmatched: 6. Enrolment of Seattle patients took place during active infection, and they were followed longitudinally. This chain uses TRBV30 with TRBJ1-1; 11 bases are a match to TRBD1. Material for sequencing was peripheral blood. This receptor was obtained from a man in his sixties with COVID-19, enrolled during active disease. The CDR3 bases are TGTGCCTGGGAGGGGACAGGGGGAAAGAACACTGAAGCTTTCTTT. Translating gives CAWEGTGGKNTEAFF.